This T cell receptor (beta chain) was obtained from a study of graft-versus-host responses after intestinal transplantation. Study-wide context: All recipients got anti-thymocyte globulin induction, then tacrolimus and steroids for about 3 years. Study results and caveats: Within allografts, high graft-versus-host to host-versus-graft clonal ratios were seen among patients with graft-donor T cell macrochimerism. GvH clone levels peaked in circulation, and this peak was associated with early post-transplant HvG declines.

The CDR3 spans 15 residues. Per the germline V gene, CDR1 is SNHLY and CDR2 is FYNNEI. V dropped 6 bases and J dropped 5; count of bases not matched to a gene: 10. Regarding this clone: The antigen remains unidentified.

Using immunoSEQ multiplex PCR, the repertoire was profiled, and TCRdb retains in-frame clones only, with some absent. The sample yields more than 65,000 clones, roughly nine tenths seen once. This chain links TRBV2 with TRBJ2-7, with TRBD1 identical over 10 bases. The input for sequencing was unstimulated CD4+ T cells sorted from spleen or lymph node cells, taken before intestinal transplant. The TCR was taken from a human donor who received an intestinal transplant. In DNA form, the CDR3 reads TGTGCCAGCAGCCGACGGACAGGGGGGGCTAACGAGCAGTACTTC. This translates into CASSRRTGGANEQYF.